This TCR beta chain emerged from a study of T cell responses to AZD1222 COVID-19 vaccine. With respect to this clone: Its antigen is currently unknown.

Study-level findings and limits: Only 6 or 7 people who got AZD1222 tested seropositive at baseline. Samples come after the peak T cell response, not at day 14. Spike-specific TCR breadth and depth rose after two AZD1222 doses. Most donors were white British, females outnumbered males, and clonal diversity was possibly underestimated.

Only in-frame clones appear in the TCRdb table, and some are missing; sequencing was by immunoSEQ multiplex PCR. The sample records tens of thousands of clones, approximately 89% being singletons. Trimming took 2 bases from V and 0 from J; bases not matched to a gene: 11. The CDR3 is 18 amino acids. Per germline, CDR1 SGHVS and CDR2 FQNEAQ. The TCR sequence derives from an adult who received the MenACWY meningococcal vaccine as a control. The V and J genes are TRBV7-8 and TRBJ2-5; the match to TRBD2 covers 8 bases. Sequences were derived from peripheral blood, sampled 28 days after the second dose of the MenACWY control vaccine. The CDR3, as DNA: TGTGCCAGCAGCTTATCCGGGGGGGCCGGTTGGAACCAAGAGACCCAGTACTTC. Translated: CASSLSGGAGWNQETQYF. Full variable domain (remainder filled in from reference TRBV7-8 and TRBJ2-5): GAGVSQSPRYKVAKRGQDVALRCDPISGHVSLFWYQQALGQGPEFLTYFQNEAQLDKSGLPSDRFFAERPEGSVSTLKIQRTQQEDSAVYLCASSLSGGAGWNQETQYFGPGTRLLVL.